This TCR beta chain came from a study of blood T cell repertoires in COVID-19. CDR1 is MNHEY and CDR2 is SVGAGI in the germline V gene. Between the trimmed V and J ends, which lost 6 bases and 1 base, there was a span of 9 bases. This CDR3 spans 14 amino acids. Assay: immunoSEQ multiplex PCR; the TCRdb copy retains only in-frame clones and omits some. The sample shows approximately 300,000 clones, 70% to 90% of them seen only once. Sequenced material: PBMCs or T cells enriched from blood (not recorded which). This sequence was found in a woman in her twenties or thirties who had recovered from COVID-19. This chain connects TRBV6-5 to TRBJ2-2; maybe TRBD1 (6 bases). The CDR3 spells CASRTDRNTGELFF. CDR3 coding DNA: TGTGCCAGCAGAACGGACAGGAACACCGGGGAGCTGTTTTTT.